Listed here are 21 T cell receptor beta chains from one sample, sequenced in a study of PD-1 blockade in mismatch repair-deficient tumors. Method: immunoSEQ multiplex PCR; TCRdb's copy keeps in-frame clones and lacks some. The sample contains about 120,000 clones, around nine tenths of which appear only once. The sequences come from peripheral blood, collected approximately 71 weeks after starting pembrolizumab. The source of these receptors is an adult with mismatch repair-deficient cancer.

The rearrangement links TRBV11-1 to TRBJ2-1; either TRBD1 or TRBD2 may fit D (5 bases each). The CDR3 length is 13 residues. With 7 bases removed from V and 8 bases from J, the gap between germline ends came to 15 bases. Germline assignment: CDR1 SGHAT and CDR2 FQDESV (reference sequence). CDR3 residues: CASTEGRSDEQFF. The CDR3 region has the DNA TGTGCCAGCACAGAGGGGCGGTCCGATGAGCAGTTCTTC.

The V call is TRBV4-3, the J call TRBJ2-3; D may match TRBD1 or TRBD2 (5 bases each). CDR3 length equals 14 residues. Germline V gene sequence: CDR1 LGHNA, CDR2 YSLEER. With 2 bases removed from V and 4 bases from J, the gap between germline ends came to 10 bases. CDR3 sequence: CASSQKLGADTQYF. The CDR3 DNA reads TGCGCCAGCAGCCAAAAACTAGGGGCAGATACGCAGTATTTT.

This clone has just one count. V is TRBV19 and J is TRBJ2-5, with D perhaps TRBD1 (5 bases). The CDR3 has 15 residues. With 6 bases removed from V and 4 bases from J, the gap between germline ends came to 18 bases. Germline assignment: CDR1 LNHDA and CDR2 SQIVND (reference sequence). The chain's CDR3 is CASSLTKGYRETQYF. Here the CDR3 DNA reads TGTGCCAGTAGCCTTACTAAGGGGTACCGAGAGACCCAGTACTTC.

This clone turned up a few times. The CDR3: CASSKTGNSGNTIYF. DNA for the CDR3: TGTGCCAGCAGCAAGACAGGGAACTCTGGAAACACCATATATTTT. This chain joins TRBV7-3 and TRBJ1-3; 7 bases fit TRBD1. This CDR3 has 15 amino acids. Germline CDR1 is SGHTA and CDR2 is FQGTGA. The junction had 4 bases not matched to a gene; V was cut back by 5 bases and J by 0 bases.

This chain uses TRBV4-3 with TRBJ2-7; 13 bases align to TRBD2. The germline V gene encodes CDR1 LGHNA and CDR2 YSLEER. The CDR3 is 15 residues long. The junction had 3 bases not matched to a gene; V was cut back by 3 bases and J by 4 bases. The CDR3 nucleotides read TGCGCCAGCAGCCACCGGACTAGCGGGGGATACGAGCAGTACTTC. Translation gives CASSHRTSGGYEQYF.

The chain combines TRBV28 with TRBJ2-5; a possible D gene is TRBD2 (5 bases). Trimming stripped 3 bases from V and 5 bases from J, with 16 bases between. Germline CDR1 reads MDHEN; CDR2 reads SYDVKM. This CDR3 is 15 amino acids long. Written as DNA, the CDR3 is TGTGCCAGCAGTTTTCTATCCAGGTCGGGGGAGACCCAGTACTTC. Protein: CASSFLSRSGETQYF.

The rearrangement links TRBV5-5 to TRBJ1-5; TRBD1 is a possible D gene (6 bases). This CDR3 is built from 15 residues. The germline V gene encodes CDR1 SGHKS and CDR2 YYEKEE (reference sequence). V was shortened by 1 base and J by 5 bases, with 13 bases between the two germline ends. The CDR3 loop reads CASSLNGGSYQPQHF. The CDR3 DNA follows: TGTGCCAGCAGCTTGAACGGGGGCTCCTATCAGCCCCAGCATTTT.

The chain is built from TRBV6-5 and TRBJ2-7; 10 bases map to TRBD1. The V segment lost 5 bases and the J segment 6 bases; nucleotides outside the gene matches: 7. The CDR3 runs 14 residues. Germline CDR1 is MNHEY and CDR2 is SVGAGI. For the CDR3, the DNA is TGTGCCAGCAGTAAGGGACAGGGGAAAGGCGAGCAGTACTTC. Translation gives CASSKGQGKGEQYF.

The gene calls are TRBV19 and TRBJ1-3, with a possible D match to TRBD1 (5 bases). Trimming cost V 5 bases and J 0 bases, with 17 bases left between them. This CDR3 comprises 17 residues. The germline V gene has CDR1 LNHDA and CDR2 SQIVND (reference sequence). CDR3 sequence: CASSLSSGELSGNTIYF. The CDR3 DNA follows: TGTGCCAGTAGTCTGAGTTCGGGGGAACTCTCTGGAAACACCATATATTTT.

The chain employs TRBV13 and TRBJ1-4; TRBD1 agrees at 9 bases. The CDR3 is made up of 14 amino acids. The ends lost 5 bases at V and 8 bases at J; junction bases unmatched: 6. Per the germline V gene, CDR1 is PRHDT and CDR2 is FYEKMQ (reference sequence). The CDR3 sequence: CASSVQGANEKLFF. The CDR3 coding sequence is TGTGCCAGCAGCGTACAGGGGGCCAACGAAAAACTGTTTTTT.

The genes are TRBV4-3 and TRBJ1-3; D remains unclear. The CDR3 contains 17 residues. CDR1 LGHNA and CDR2 YSLEER come from the germline V gene. Trimming removed 0 bases at V and 0 bases at J, with 12 bases between. The CDR3 sequence is CASSQDDIASSGNTIYF. The CDR3 DNA reads as TGCGCCAGCAGCCAAGATGATATAGCAAGCTCTGGAAACACCATATATTTT.

The chain's CDR3 is CASSDILRGEQFF. CDR3 sequence (DNA): TGCGCCAGCAGTGATATTCTCCGTGGTGAGCAGTTCTTC. This chain links TRBV10-2 with TRBJ2-1; the D is unclear. V lost 3 bases and J 9 bases, leaving 12 bases between the germline ends. From germline, CDR1 is WSHSY and CDR2 SAAADI. This CDR3 region has 13 residues.

This clone has a single count. The chain couples TRBV2 to TRBJ2-7, with 10 nucleotides matching TRBD2. Per germline, CDR1 SNHLY and CDR2 FYNNEI. CDR3 length: 18 residues. After removal of 7 bases from V and 4 bases from J, the junction contained 19 bases not matched to a gene. CDR3 sequence: CASTESWNRASGSYEQYF. CDR3 coding DNA: TGTGCCAGCACCGAAAGCTGGAATCGGGCTAGCGGGAGTTACGAGCAGTACTTC.

The chain is built from TRBV4-2 and TRBJ2-2, with a tentative D call TRBD2 (5 bases). Germline V gives CDR1 LGHNA, CDR2 YNFKEQ. The V and J ends lost 0 bases and 1 base respectively, with 18 bases between them. This CDR3 contains 19 residues. The CDR3 sequence: CASSQDRRGIEVNTGELFF. CDR3 bases: TGTGCCAGCAGCCAAGATCGTCGGGGAATAGAGGTGAACACCGGGGAGCTGTTTTTT.

This clone has just one count. V is TRBV5-1 and J is TRBJ2-3; perhaps TRBD1 as D (5 bases). V lost 0 bases and J lost 4, with 9 bases in between. The CDR3 runs 14 residues. Germline V gives CDR1 SGHRS, CDR2 YFSETQ. CDR3 loop: CASSLAGIADTQYF. The CDR3 bases are TGCGCCAGCAGCTTGGCAGGGATCGCAGATACGCAGTATTTT.

The CDR3 protein is CAWGQNTDTQYF. The CDR3 DNA reads as TGTGCCTGGGGGCAAAACACAGATACGCAGTATTTT. V gene TRBV30 combines with J gene TRBJ2-3; D is uncertain. Germline V gene data show CDR1 as GTSNPN and CDR2 as SVGIG (reference sequence). Trimming removed 5 bases at V and 2 bases at J, with 8 bases between. The CDR3 contains 12 residues. The full variable domain, rest sourced from reference TRBV30 and TRBJ2-3, is SQTIHQWPATLVQPVGSPLSLECTVEGTSNPNLYWYRQAAGRGLQLLFYSVGIGQISSEVPQNLSASRPQDRQFILSSKKLLLSDSGFYLCAWGQNTDTQYFGPGTRLTVL.

This chain joins TRBV9 and TRBJ2-5; 8 nucleotides agree with TRBD2. Looked up from germline, CDR1 is SGDLS and CDR2 is YYNGEE. The CDR3 sequence is 15 residues long. V gave up 4 bases and J gave up 5 bases; unmatched junction bases: 10. The CDR3 nucleotides are TGTGCCAGCAGCACACGGGGGGGGCAGGGTGAGACCCAGTACTTC. As protein: CASSTRGGQGETQYF.

This rearrangement joins TRBV15 to TRBJ1-3; D uncertain. The V end lost 3 bases, the J end lost 1 base, and 7 bases lay between the germline ends. The CDR3 runs to 14 residues. Germline V gives CDR1 LNHNV, CDR2 YYDKDF (reference sequence). DNA of the CDR3: TGTGCCACCAGCAGGGTGGGTTCTGGAAACACCATATATTTT. It codes for CATSRVGSGNTIYF. Based on the CDR3 plus reference TRBV15 and TRBJ1-3, the full variable domain is DAMVIQNPRYQVTQFGKPVTLSCSQTLNHNVMYWYQQKSSQAPKLLFHYYDKDFNNEADTPDNFQSRRPNTSFCFLDIRSPGLGDTAMYLCATSRVGSGNTIYFGEGSWLTVV.

The rearrangement joins TRBV4-3 to TRBJ2-7, with D tentatively TRBD1 (6 bases). V gave up 2 bases and J gave up 2 bases, with 13 bases separating them. In germline, CDR1 is LGHNA, CDR2 YSLEER. The length of the CDR3 is 15 residues. Here the CDR3 reads CASSQYRGGAYEQYF. The CDR3 bases are TGCGCCAGCAGCCAATATCGAGGGGGTGCCTACGAGCAGTACTTC.

The chain uses TRBV29-1 and TRBJ2-7; 9 nucleotides align to TRBD1. The CDR3 is 13 amino acids. The V segment lost 6 bases and the J segment 3 bases; nucleotides outside the gene matches: 6. Germline V gives CDR1 SQVTM, CDR2 ANQGSEA. The CDR3 protein is CSVAGTGLYEQYF. The CDR3 DNA is TGCAGCGTCGCCGGGACAGGGCTCTACGAGCAGTACTTC.

This clone was seen once. The chain has TRBV6-5 and TRBJ2-3; a possible D gene is TRBD2 (5 bases). CDR1 MNHEY and CDR2 SVGAGI come from the germline V gene. There are 15 residues in the CDR3. With 0 bases removed from V and 5 bases from J, the gap between germline ends came to 12 bases. The CDR3 sequence is CASSYSDSPVDTQYF. The CDR3, as DNA: TGTGCCAGCAGTTACTCGGACTCGCCAGTAGATACGCAGTATTTT.